This TCR beta chain appears in the sequencing data of a study of T cells after yellow fever vaccination. Study information: SMART-Seq v4 Ultra Low Input handled preparation of low-cell-number fractions.

Concerning this clonotype itself: The antigen remains unidentified.

Whole-study findings and limits: Most primary-vaccination clones reappeared after the booster (96% CD4, about 87% CD8). High-abundance clonotypes from the bulk population could contaminate FACS-sorted repertoires.

TCRdb independently ran MiXCR on the 5' RACE reads; one entry per CDR3 protein. The table lists roughly 300,000 distinct CDR3 sequences, 7% to 9% of them singletons. The receptor was isolated from a man between 18 and 29 years old who received the YFV17D yellow fever vaccine. Sequencing was performed on PBMCs, taken more than 40 days after the first yellow fever vaccination.

CDR3: CASSLIPDTEAFF. The CDR3 DNA reads TGTGCCAGCAGCTTAATCCCTGACACTGAAGCTTTCTTT. The V call is TRBV7-9, the J call TRBJ1-1; D call uncertain. The CDR3 runs to 13 residues. Germline V gene lookup returns CDR1 SEHNR and CDR2 FQNEAQ (reference sequence). V shed 2 bases and J shed 3 bases, with 7 bases lying between them.